The 29 T cell receptor beta chains given below trace back to one sample, sequenced in a study of identical twins' blood T cells. TCRdb re-derived calls from the 5' RACE reads in MiXCR, one entry per CDR3 protein. The repertoire holds fewer than 450,000 distinct CDR3 sequences, with 28% as singletons. Specimen: PBMCs. These TCRs come from a woman aged 18 to 55 in good health.

This clonotype was seen a few times. The chain couples TRBV12-3 or TRBV12-4 to TRBJ1-1; D remains unclear. The CDR3 is 10 amino acids. V lost 8 bases to trimming and J lost 8 bases, with 9 bases between them. Here the CDR3 reads CASGGREAFF. The CDR3 nucleotides read TGTGCCAGCGGAGGGCGAGAAGCTTTCTTT.

Only a few counts were recorded for this clonotype. This CDR3 reads CASSNGDLDTQYF. The CDR3 coding sequence is TGTGCCAGCAGCAACGGGGACCTAGATACGCAGTATTTT. The chain employs TRBV7-2 and TRBJ2-3; D is tentatively TRBD1 or TRBD2 (5 bases each). V was pared by 5 bases and J by 5 bases, with 11 bases between. CDR1 and CDR2 from the germline V gene are SGHTA and FQGNSA. The CDR3 is 13 residues long.

Many counts were recorded for this clonotype. The chain is built from TRBV10-3 and TRBJ2-7; 8 bases are shared with TRBD1. The CDR3 runs 14 residues. With 6 bases clipped from V and 5 bases from J, the junction kept 9 bases outside the gene matches. The V gene's germline CDR1 is ENHRY and CDR2 SYGVKD. As DNA, the CDR3 is TGTGCCATCAGACTATCTCGGGACAGGCACGAGCAGTACTTC. Encoded protein: CAIRLSRDRHEQYF.

The CDR3 reads CASSYAEDRLVGYTF. The CDR3 DNA follows: TGTGCCAGCAGTTACGCAGAGGACAGATTAGTCGGCTACACCTTC. The chain combines TRBV6-6 with TRBJ1-2; D perhaps matches TRBD1 (6 bases). Germline V gene sequence: CDR1 MNHNY, CDR2 SVGAGI (reference sequence). CDR3 length: 15 amino acids. Trimming removed 2 bases at V and 8 bases at J, with 18 bases between.

The chain has TRBV9 and TRBJ1-1; the D is unclear. Germline values: CDR1 SGDLS, CDR2 YYNGEE. Trimming removed 0 bases from V and 3 bases from J, with 9 bases in between. The CDR3 contains 14 residues. This CDR3 reads CASSVAGGYTEAFF. DNA of the CDR3: TGTGCCAGCAGCGTAGCCGGTGGGTACACTGAAGCTTTCTTT.

This clonotype turned up a few times. This chain uses TRBV3-1 with TRBJ1-2; D perhaps matches TRBD1 (6 bases). Germline CDR1 reads LGHDT; CDR2 reads YNNKEL (reference sequence). V lost 1 base, J lost 5 bases, and 14 bases lay in between. The CDR3 runs to 15 residues. The CDR3 nucleotides are TGTGCCAGCAGCCAAGGTACAGGGAAAGCTTATGGCTACACCTTC. Translated, it gives CASSQGTGKAYGYTF. Based on the CDR3 plus reference TRBV3-1 and TRBJ1-2, the full variable domain is DTAVSQTPKYLVTQMGNDKSIKCEQNLGHDTMYWYKQDSKKFLKIMFSYNNKELIINETVPNRFSPKSPDKAHLNLHINSLELGDSAVYFCASSQGTGKAYGYTFGSGTRLTVV.

In this sample, this clonotype turned up a few times. The V and J genes are TRBV7-6 and TRBJ1-1; D unclear. CDR1 is SGHVS and CDR2 is FNYEAQ in the germline V gene. The CDR3 covers 16 residues. V was shortened by 2 bases and J by 0 bases, with 13 bases between the two germline ends. The CDR3 DNA sequence: TGTGCCAGCAGCTTACAAGGTGGCAGATTGAACACTGAAGCTTTCTTT. Translating gives CASSLQGGRLNTEAFF.

This clonotype has only a few counts. The chain joins TRBV20-1 to TRBJ2-1; the D gene is possibly TRBD1 (6 bases). Germline CDR1 and CDR2: DFQATT and SNEGSKA (reference sequence). The CDR3 length is 12 residues. Trimming shortened V by 3 bases and J by 7 bases, and 10 bases separated the two germline ends. CDR3 sequence reads: CSASLRGNEQFF. As DNA, the CDR3 is TGCAGTGCTAGTTTGAGGGGGAATGAGCAGTTCTTC.

The rearrangement uses TRBV12-5 and TRBJ1-4, with D unclear. Trimming removed 4 bases at V and 8 bases at J, with 14 bases between. This CDR3 has 14 residues. The germline V gene encodes CDR1 LGHNT and CDR2 FRNRAP. This CDR3 is CASGSAGHGEKLFF. Here the CDR3 DNA reads TGTGCTAGTGGTTCGGCGGGCCACGGGGAAAAACTGTTTTTT.

This clonotype has just a few counts. The CDR3 is CASSIVPYSEAFF. In DNA form, the CDR3 reads TGTGCCAGTAGTATAGTTCCTTACAGTGAAGCTTTCTTT. The chain joins TRBV19 to TRBJ1-1; unclear D gene. The germline V and J ends were trimmed by 1 base and 7 bases, with 10 bases remaining between them. The CDR3 spans 13 residues. The germline V gene encodes CDR1 LNHDA and CDR2 SQIVND (reference sequence).

The genes are TRBV7-9 and TRBJ2-7; TRBD1 matches at 7 bases. V shed 4 bases and J 7 bases; nucleotides not matched to a gene: 13. The CDR3 sequence is 15 residues long. The germline V gene encodes CDR1 SEHNR and CDR2 FQNEAQ (reference sequence). The DNA for the CDR3 is TGTGCCAGCAGCTCTCAGGGGGACATATTACGGGAGCAGTACTTC. It specifies CASSSQGDILREQYF.

This clonotype occurred many times. The CDR3 reads CASSFVEDTGELFF. As DNA, the CDR3 is TGTGCCAGCAGTTTCGTAGAGGACACCGGGGAGCTGTTTTTT. The chain joins TRBV28 to TRBJ2-2; D is unresolved. Trimming stripped 3 bases from V and 3 bases from J, with 8 bases between. This CDR3 has 14 amino acids. Germline V lookup: CDR1 MDHEN, CDR2 SYDVKM.

For this clonotype: At one end, the junction sequence differs from germline, possibly due to a read error. This chain uses TRBV20-1 with TRBJ2-7; a possible D gene is TRBD2 (6 bases). The CDR3 is 12 residues long. Germline CDR1 and CDR2: DFQATT and SNEGSKA (reference sequence). The CDR3 sequence is CSATGLLYEHYF. The CDR3 nucleotides are TGCAGTGCCACGGGACTCCTCTACGAGCATTACTTC.

This clonotype was picked up a small number of times. V usage is TRBV3-1 and J usage is TRBJ2-2; D may be TRBD1 (5 bases). V lost 3 bases and J 5 bases, leaving 10 bases between the germline ends. Looked up from germline, CDR1 is LGHDT and CDR2 is YNNKEL (reference sequence). The CDR3 extends over 14 amino acids. This CDR3 reads CASSQRTPTGELFF. CDR3 sequence (DNA): TGTGCCAGCAGCCAGCGGACACCAACCGGGGAGCTGTTTTTT.

The J gene is TRBJ2-5, the V gene TRBV18; D remains unclear. Germline V gene sequence: CDR1 KGHSH, CDR2 LQKENI. There are 13 residues in the CDR3. V lost 0 bases and J 1 base, leaving 3 bases between the germline ends. CDR3 loop: CASSPPSQETQYF. In DNA, the CDR3 is TGTGCCAGCTCACCACCGTCCCAAGAGACCCAGTACTTC. Full variable domain (remainder filled in from reference TRBV18 and TRBJ2-5): NAGVMQNPRHLVRRRGQEARLRCSPMKGHSHVYWYRQLPEEGLKFMVYLQKENIIDESGMPKERFSAEFPKEGPSILRIQQVVRGDSAAYFCASSPPSQETQYFGPGTRLLVL.

This clonotype was counted only a few times. The gene calls are TRBV4-3 and TRBJ1-1; 9 bases line up with TRBD1. The CDR3 runs 16 residues. Looked up from germline, CDR1 is LGHNA and CDR2 is YSLEER. With 0 bases clipped from V and 6 bases from J, the junction kept 8 bases outside the gene matches. CDR3 bases: TGCGCCAGCAGCCAAGAAGCGGGACAGGGTTTGGCTGAAGCTTTCTTT. Its translation is CASSQEAGQGLAEAFF.

About this clonotype itself: A junction boundary mismatches the germline segment, possibly from a read error. The chain has TRBV6-2 or TRBV6-3 and TRBJ2-1, with D possibly called TRBD1 or TRBD2 (5 bases each). Germline lookup yields CDR1 MNHEY and CDR2 SVGEGT. The CDR3 extends over 15 amino acids. Here the CDR3 reads CASSYGGTGKNEQSF. The DNA of the CDR3 is TGTGCCAGCAGTTATGGTGGGACCGGTAAGAATGAGCAGTCCTTC.

Here the CDR3 DNA reads TGTGCCAGCAGTGTCGGGACTAGCGGAGCGTACCAGTACTTC. This gives the protein CASSVGTSGAYQYF. The V gene is TRBV6-2 or TRBV6-3, the J gene TRBJ2-7; 11 bases agree with TRBD2. This CDR3 region has 14 residues. J lost 10 bases, V lost 5 bases, and 10 bases had no gene match. Germline lookup yields CDR1 MNHEY and CDR2 SVGEGT.

This clonotype appeared a few times. The chain carries TRBV29-1 and TRBJ1-1, with D maybe TRBD1 (5 bases). CDR3 length equals 14 residues. Germline V CDR1 and CDR2: SQVTM, ANQGSEA. The V end lost 8 bases, the J end lost 0 bases, and 16 bases lay between the germline ends. The DNA for the CDR3 is TGCAGCTGCCGGGACTCATTTATGAACACTGAAGCTTTCTTT. Its protein is CSCRDSFMNTEAFF.

With respect to this clonotype: A junction boundary mismatches the germline segment, possibly from a read error. The rearrangement joins TRBV7-9 to TRBJ1-2, with D possibly being TRBD1 (5 bases). Germline V gene data show CDR1 as SEHNR and CDR2 as FQNEAQ (reference sequence). CDR3 length equals 13 residues. The CDR3 region is CAISLGADDGYTF. The CDR3 nucleotides read TGTGCCATCAGCTTAGGGGCGGATGATGGCTACACCTTC.

This clonotype showed up just a few times. This chain links TRBV20-1 with TRBJ2-1, with D possibly called TRBD1 or TRBD2 (5 bases each). With 3 bases removed from V and 5 bases from J, the gap between germline ends came to 11 bases. The length of the CDR3 is 13 residues. CDR1 is DFQATT and CDR2 is SNEGSKA in the germline V gene (reference sequence). The CDR3 reads CSARGPLHNEQFF. In DNA form, the CDR3 reads TGCAGTGCTAGGGGACCCCTTCACAATGAGCAGTTCTTC.

This clonotype showed up just a few times. The rearrangement joins TRBV3-1 to TRBJ1-6; no clear D. CDR3 size: 14 residues. V lost 1 base and J lost 8, with 9 bases in between. Germline V CDR1 and CDR2: LGHDT, YNNKEL (reference sequence). In nucleotides, the CDR3 is TGTGCCAGCAGCCAAGGGAGTTTGGATTCACCCCTCCACTTT. Protein: CASSQGSLDSPLHF.

The chain carries TRBV19 and TRBJ1-2, with D perhaps TRBD1 (5 bases). The germline gives CDR1 LNHDA, CDR2 SQIVND (reference sequence). With 8 bases removed from V and 4 bases from J, the gap between germline ends came to 14 bases. CDR3 size: 13 residues. DNA of the CDR3: TGTGCCAGTCACCGGGACCCTCTCTATGGCTACACCTTC. Its protein product is CASHRDPLYGYTF.

The V gene is TRBV10-3, the J gene TRBJ1-5; no clear D. Germline loops: CDR1 ENHRY, CDR2 SYGVKD. CDR3 length: 14 residues. V shed 5 bases and J shed 0 bases, with 8 bases lying between them. The CDR3 is CAISLDYSNQPQHF. DNA of the CDR3: TGTGCCATCAGTCTCGACTATAGCAATCAGCCCCAGCATTTT.

The chain recombines TRBV5-1 with TRBJ1-4; D gene ambiguous. Germline CDR1 reads SGHRS; CDR2 reads YFSETQ. This CDR3 is 17 amino acids long. V lost 0 bases and J 0 bases, leaving 12 bases between the germline ends. The CDR3 region is CASSLDPAGTTNEKLFF. The CDR3 nucleotides read TGCGCCAGCAGCTTGGACCCAGCAGGCACAACTAATGAAAAACTGTTTTTT.

The chain uses TRBV12-3 or TRBV12-4 and TRBJ2-7; tentatively, D is TRBD1 or TRBD2 (5 bases each). The CDR3 is 15 residues long. V was clipped by 4 bases and J by 2 bases, with 15 bases between them. Here the CDR3 reads CASSSGTDLAYEQYF. CDR3 sequence (DNA): TGTGCCAGCAGTTCAGGGACCGACTTAGCCTACGAGCAGTACTTC.

This chain connects TRBV4-1 to TRBJ1-1; the D is unclear. The CDR3 sequence is 16 residues long. V gave up 4 bases and J gave up 0 bases, with 15 bases separating them. Germline CDR1 MGHRA, CDR2 YSYEKL. The CDR3 DNA reads as TGCGCCAGCAGCCCACACTCTAGTGAGATGAACACTGAAGCTTTCTTT. Protein: CASSPHSSEMNTEAFF.

The chain recombines TRBV2 with TRBJ1-5; D is unclear. The V and J ends lost 3 bases and 7 bases respectively, with 13 bases between them. CDR3 length equals 14 residues. Germline CDR1 SNHLY, CDR2 FYNNEI. The CDR3 region has the DNA TGTGCCAGCAGTGAGAGCCAGGCGGGGCAGCCCCAGCATTTT. Translating it yields CASSESQAGQPQHF.

This clonotype was observed many times. The V gene is TRBV5-1, the J gene TRBJ2-2, with D unclear. V was pared by 6 bases and J by 1 base, with 13 bases between. The CDR3 has 15 amino acids. Germline loops: CDR1 SGHRS, CDR2 YFSETQ. The CDR3 DNA sequence: TGCGCCAGCAAAAAGGGCAGTCTGAACACCGGGGAGCTGTTTTTT. Protein product: CASKKGSLNTGELFF. The whole variable domain, remainder taken from reference TRBV5-1 and TRBJ2-2, is KAGVTQTPRYLIKTRGQQVTLSCSPISGHRSVSWYQQTPGQGLQFLFEYFSETQRNKGNFPGRFSGRQFSNSRSEMNVSTLELGDSALYLCASKKGSLNTGELFFGEGSRLTVL.